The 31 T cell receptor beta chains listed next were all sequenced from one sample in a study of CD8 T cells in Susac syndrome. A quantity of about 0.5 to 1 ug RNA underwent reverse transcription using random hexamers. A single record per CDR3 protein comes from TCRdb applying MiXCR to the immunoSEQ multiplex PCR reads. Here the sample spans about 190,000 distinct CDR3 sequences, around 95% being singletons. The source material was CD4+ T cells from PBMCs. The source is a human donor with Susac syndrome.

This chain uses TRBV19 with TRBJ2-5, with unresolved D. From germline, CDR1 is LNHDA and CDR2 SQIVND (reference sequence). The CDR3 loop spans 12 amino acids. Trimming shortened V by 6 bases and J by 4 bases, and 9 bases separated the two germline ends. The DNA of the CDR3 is TGTGCCAGTAGCTCCCTTGGAGAGACCCAGTACTTC. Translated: CASSSLGETQYF.

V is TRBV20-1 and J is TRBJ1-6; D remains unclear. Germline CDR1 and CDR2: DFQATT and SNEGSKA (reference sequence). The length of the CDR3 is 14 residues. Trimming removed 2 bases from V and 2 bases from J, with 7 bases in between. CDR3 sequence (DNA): TGCAGTGCTAGACAGGCGACCTATAATTCACCCCTCCACTTT. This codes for CSARQATYNSPLHF.

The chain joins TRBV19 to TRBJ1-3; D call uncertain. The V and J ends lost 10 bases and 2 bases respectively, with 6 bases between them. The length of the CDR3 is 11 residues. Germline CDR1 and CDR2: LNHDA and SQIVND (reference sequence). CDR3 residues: CATSPGNTIYF. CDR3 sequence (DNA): TGTGCCACCAGTCCTGGAAACACCATATATTTT.

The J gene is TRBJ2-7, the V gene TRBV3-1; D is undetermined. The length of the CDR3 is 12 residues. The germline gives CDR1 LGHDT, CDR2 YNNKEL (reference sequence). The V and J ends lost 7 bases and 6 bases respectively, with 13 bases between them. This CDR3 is CASNTRSGEQYF. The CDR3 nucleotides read TGTGCCAGCAACACCAGGTCTGGCGAGCAGTACTTC.

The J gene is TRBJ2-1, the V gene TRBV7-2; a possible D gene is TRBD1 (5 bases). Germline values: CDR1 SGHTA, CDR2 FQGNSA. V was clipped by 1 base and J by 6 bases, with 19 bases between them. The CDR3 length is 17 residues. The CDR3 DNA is TGTGCCAGCAGCTTAGACCGTTTTGTCAGGGTGGGCAATGAGCAGTTCTTC. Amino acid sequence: CASSLDRFVRVGNEQFF.

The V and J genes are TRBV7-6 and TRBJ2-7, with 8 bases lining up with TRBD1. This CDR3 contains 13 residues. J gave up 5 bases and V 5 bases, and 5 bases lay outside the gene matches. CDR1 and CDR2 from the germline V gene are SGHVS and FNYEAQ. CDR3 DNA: TGTGCCAGCAGCCCGGACAGGGTGAACGAGCAGTACTTC. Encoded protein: CASSPDRVNEQYF.

CDR3 sequence reads: CATTTGSGELFF. The CDR3, as DNA: TGTGCCACCACCACGGGTTCCGGGGAGCTGTTTTTT. The rearrangement links TRBV12-3 or TRBV12-4 to TRBJ2-2, with D uncertain. The V gene lost 10 bases and the J gene lost 6 bases, with 12 bases spanning the gap. CDR3 length: 12 amino acids.

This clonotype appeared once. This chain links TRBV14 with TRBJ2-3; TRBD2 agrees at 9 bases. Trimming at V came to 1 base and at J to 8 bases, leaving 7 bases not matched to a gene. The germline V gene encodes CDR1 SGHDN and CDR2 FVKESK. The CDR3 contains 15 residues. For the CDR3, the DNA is TGTGCCAGCAGCCAAGGTCTAGCGGGGCGGAGTACGCAGTATTTT. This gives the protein CASSQGLAGRSTQYF.

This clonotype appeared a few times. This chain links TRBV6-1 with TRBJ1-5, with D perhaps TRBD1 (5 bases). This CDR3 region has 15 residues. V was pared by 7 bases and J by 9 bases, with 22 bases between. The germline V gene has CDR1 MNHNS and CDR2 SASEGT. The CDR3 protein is CASTTRDGYITPQHF. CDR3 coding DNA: TGTGCCAGCACCACTCGGGACGGTTACATAACGCCCCAGCATTTT.

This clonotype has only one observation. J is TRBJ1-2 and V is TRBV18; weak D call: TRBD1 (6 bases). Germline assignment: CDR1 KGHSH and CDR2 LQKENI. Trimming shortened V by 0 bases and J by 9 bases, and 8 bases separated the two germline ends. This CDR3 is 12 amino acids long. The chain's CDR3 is CASSPPQGSYTF. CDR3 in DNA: TGTGCCAGCTCACCACCACAGGGTAGCTACACCTTC.

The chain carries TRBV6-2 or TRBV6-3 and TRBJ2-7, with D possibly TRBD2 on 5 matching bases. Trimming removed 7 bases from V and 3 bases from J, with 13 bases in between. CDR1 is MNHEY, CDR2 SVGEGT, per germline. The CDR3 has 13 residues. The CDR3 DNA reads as TGTGCCAGCAAGGAGGCCGGACGCTACGAGCAGTACTTC. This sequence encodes CASKEAGRYEQYF.

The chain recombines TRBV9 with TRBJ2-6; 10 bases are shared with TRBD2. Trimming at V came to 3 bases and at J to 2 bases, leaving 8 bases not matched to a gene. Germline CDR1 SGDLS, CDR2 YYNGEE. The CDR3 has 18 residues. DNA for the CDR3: TGTGCCAGCAGCGAGCGGGGGGGCCGGGTCGCTGGGGCCAACGTCCTGACTTTC. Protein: CASSERGGRVAGANVLTF.

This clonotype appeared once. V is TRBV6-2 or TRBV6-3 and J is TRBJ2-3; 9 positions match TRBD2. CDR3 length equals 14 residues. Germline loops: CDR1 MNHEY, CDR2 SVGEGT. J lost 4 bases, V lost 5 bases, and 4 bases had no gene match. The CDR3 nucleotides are TGTGCCAGCAGTATAGCGGGGGCGGCAGATACGCAGTATTTT. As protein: CASSIAGAADTQYF.

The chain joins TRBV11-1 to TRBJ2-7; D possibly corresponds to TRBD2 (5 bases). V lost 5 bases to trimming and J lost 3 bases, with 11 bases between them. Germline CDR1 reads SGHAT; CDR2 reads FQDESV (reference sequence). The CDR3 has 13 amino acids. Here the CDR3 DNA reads TGTGCCAGCAGCCCAGCCGGAGGCTACGAGCAGTACTTC. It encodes CASSPAGGYEQYF.

The CDR3 nucleotides read TGCGCCAGCAGCTTCCAGCGGGGGGAATTTGAGCAGTTCTTC. Residues: CASSFQRGEFEQFF. The chain recombines TRBV5-1 with TRBJ2-1; 9 bases are shared with TRBD2. Germline V gene lookup returns CDR1 SGHRS and CDR2 YFSETQ. The V segment lost 2 bases and the J segment 9 bases; nucleotides outside the gene matches: 6. CDR3 length: 14 residues.

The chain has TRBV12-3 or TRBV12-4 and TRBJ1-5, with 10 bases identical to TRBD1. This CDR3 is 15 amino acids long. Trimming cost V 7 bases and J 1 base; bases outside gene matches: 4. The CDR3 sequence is CASNWGQGSNQPQHF. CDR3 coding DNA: TGTGCCAGCAACTGGGGACAGGGGAGCAATCAGCCCCAGCATTTT.

The CDR3 region has the DNA TGCGCCAGCAGCTTGGAGGGGGCCGAGCAGTACTTC. It yields the protein CASSLEGAEQYF. This sequence joins TRBV5-1 and TRBJ2-7; 7 positions match TRBD1. Germline CDR1 SGHRS, CDR2 YFSETQ. J was trimmed by 6 bases and V by 0 bases; bases with no gene match: 0. This CDR3 contains 12 residues.

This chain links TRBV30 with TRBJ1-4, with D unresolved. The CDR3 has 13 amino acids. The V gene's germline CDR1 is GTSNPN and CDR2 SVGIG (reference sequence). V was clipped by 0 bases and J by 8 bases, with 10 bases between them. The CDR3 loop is CAWSVNYGEKLFF. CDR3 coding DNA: TGTGCCTGGAGTGTAAATTACGGCGAAAAACTGTTTTTT.

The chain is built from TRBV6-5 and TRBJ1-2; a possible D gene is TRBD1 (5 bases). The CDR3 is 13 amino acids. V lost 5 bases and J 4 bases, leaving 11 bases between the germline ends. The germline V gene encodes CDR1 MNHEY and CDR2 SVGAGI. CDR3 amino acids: CASSRSGGYGYTF. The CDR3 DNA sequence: TGTGCCAGCAGTCGATCCGGGGGCTATGGCTACACCTTC.

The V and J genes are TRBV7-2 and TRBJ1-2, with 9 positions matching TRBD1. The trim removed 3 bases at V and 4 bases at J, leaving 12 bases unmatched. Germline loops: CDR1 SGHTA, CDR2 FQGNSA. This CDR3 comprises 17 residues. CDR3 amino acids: CASSFTGGYGESYGYTF. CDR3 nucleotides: TGTGCCAGCAGCTTCACAGGGGGCTACGGAGAAAGCTATGGCTACACCTTC.

The CDR3 reads CASLQILVEETQYF. The CDR3 nucleotides read TGTGCCAGCCTACAAATTCTGGTGGAGGAGACCCAGTACTTC. V gene TRBV2 combines with J gene TRBJ2-5; no clear D. V was pared by 8 bases and J by 5 bases, with 18 bases between. The CDR3 loop spans 14 amino acids. Germline-derived CDR1 and CDR2 are SNHLY and FYNNEI. The full variable domain, in which reference TRBV2 and TRBJ2-5 provide the parts outside the CDR3, is EPEVTQTPSHQVTQMGQEVILRCVPISNHLYFYWYRQILGQKVEFLVSFYNNEISEKSEIFDDQFSVERPDGSNFTLKIRSTKLEDSAMYFCASLQILVEETQYFGPGTRLLVL.

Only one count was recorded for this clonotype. CDR3 in amino acids: CASSPDRTSVRSPSTDTQYF. DNA for the CDR3: TGTGCCAGCAGCCCAGATCGAACTAGCGTACGAAGCCCTAGCACAGATACGCAGTATTTT. This chain uses TRBV9 with TRBJ2-3; 7 bases line up with TRBD2. The germline V gene has CDR1 SGDLS and CDR2 YYNGEE. CDR3 length equals 20 residues. Trimming cost V 4 bases and J 0 bases; bases outside gene matches: 20. Complete variable domain (other parts from reference TRBV9 and TRBJ2-3): DSGVTQTPKHLITATGQRVTLRCSPRSGDLSVYWYQQSLDQGLQFLIQYYNGEERAKGNILERFSAQQFPDLHSELNLSSLELGDSALYFCASSPDRTSVRSPSTDTQYFGPGTRLTVL.

CDR3 region: CASSRTRGAIYGYTF. CDR3 bases: TGTGCCAGCAGCAGAACACGGGGAGCCATCTATGGCTACACCTTC. This chain joins TRBV7-2 and TRBJ1-2; D is unclear. The V end was cut by 5 bases, the J end by 4 bases, with 17 bases between. The V gene's germline CDR1 is SGHTA and CDR2 FQGNSA. The CDR3 has 15 amino acids.

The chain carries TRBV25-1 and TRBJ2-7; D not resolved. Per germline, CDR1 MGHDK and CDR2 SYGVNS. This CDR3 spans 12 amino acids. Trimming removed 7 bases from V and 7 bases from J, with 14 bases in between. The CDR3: CASNTGPGEQYF. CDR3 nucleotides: TGTGCCAGCAATACCGGGCCGGGTGAGCAGTACTTC.

DNA of the CDR3: TGTGCCAGCAGTCCCACCGGAGGAGGTCAGCCCCAGCATTTT. Protein: CASSPTGGGQPQHF. This chain links TRBV9 with TRBJ1-5; D uncertain. V lost 5 bases to trimming and J lost 6 bases, with 15 bases between them. Germline lookup yields CDR1 SGDLS and CDR2 YYNGEE. The CDR3 consists of 14 residues.

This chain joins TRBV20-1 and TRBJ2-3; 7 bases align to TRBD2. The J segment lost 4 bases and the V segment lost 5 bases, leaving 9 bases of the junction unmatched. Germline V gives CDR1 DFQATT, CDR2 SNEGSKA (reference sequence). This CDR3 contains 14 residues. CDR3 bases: TGCAGTGCTGTGGACTACCGGGGGGCAGATACGCAGTATTTT. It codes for CSAVDYRGADTQYF.

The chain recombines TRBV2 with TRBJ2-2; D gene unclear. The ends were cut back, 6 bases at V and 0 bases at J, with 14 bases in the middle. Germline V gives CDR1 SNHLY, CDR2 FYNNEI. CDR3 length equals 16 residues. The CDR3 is CASSLYNPTNTGELFF. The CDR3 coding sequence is TGTGCCAGCAGCCTCTACAACCCCACGAACACCGGGGAGCTGTTTTTT.

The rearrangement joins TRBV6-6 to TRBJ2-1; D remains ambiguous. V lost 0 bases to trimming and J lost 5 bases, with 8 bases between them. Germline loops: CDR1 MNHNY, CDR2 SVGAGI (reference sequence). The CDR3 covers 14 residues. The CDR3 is CASSYSPGNNEQFF. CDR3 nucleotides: TGTGCCAGCAGTTACTCACCGGGCAACAATGAGCAGTTCTTC.

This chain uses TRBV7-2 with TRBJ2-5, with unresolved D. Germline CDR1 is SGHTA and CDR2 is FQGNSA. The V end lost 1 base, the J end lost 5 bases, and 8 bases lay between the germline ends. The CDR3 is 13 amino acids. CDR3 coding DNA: TGTGCCAGCAGCTTAGTATCTGCCGAGACCCAGTACTTC. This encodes CASSLVSAETQYF.

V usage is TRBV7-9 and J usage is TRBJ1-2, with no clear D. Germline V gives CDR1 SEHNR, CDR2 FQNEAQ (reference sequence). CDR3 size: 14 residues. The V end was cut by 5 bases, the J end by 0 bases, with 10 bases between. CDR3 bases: TGTGCCAGCAGCCTCAGTAAGCCTAACTATGGCTACACCTTC. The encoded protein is CASSLSKPNYGYTF.

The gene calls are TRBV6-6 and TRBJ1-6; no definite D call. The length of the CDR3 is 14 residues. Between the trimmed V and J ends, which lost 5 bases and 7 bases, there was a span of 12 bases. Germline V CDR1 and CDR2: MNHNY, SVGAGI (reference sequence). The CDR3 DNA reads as TGTGCCAGCAGTGCCGAAACGGGGAATTCACCCCTCCACTTT. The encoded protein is CASSAETGNSPLHF.